This T cell receptor (beta chain) comes out of a study of patients and donors after allogeneic stem cell transplantation. This clonotype was observed a handful of times. Each CDR3 protein is one row after TCRdb ran MiXCR on the RT-PCR reads. The sample consists of about 76,000 distinct CDR3 sequences, less than 30% of them appearing once. Trimming removed 4 bases from V and 8 bases from J; junction bases left unmatched: 4. Germline V lookup: CDR1 LGHNA, CDR2 YNFKEQ. There are 14 residues in the CDR3. This sequence joins TRBV4-2 and TRBJ1-6, with 8 bases lining up with TRBD1. The receptor comes from a human donor who was either an allogeneic HSCT recipient or a stem cell or donor lymphocyte infusion donor (not recorded which). It is not recorded whose cells these are; they may come from a transplant donor. The sequenced sample consisted of blood, either unsorted or a sorted T cell fraction (not recorded which). CDR3 DNA: TGTGCCAGCAGCCTCGGGACAGGAGATTCACCCCTCCACTTT. This codes for CASSLGTGDSPLHF.